This entry lists 8 T cell receptor beta chains sequenced from one sample in a study of read filtering for tumor transcriptome and immune sequencing. The library was built from roughly 400 ng RNA with molecular barcoded adaptors for alpha/delta and beta/gamma chains. MiXCR was run by TCRdb on the reads, yielding one entry per CDR3 protein. Here the sample spans 25,000 to 35,000 distinct CDR3 sequences, around 18% being singletons. Sequenced input: a population of CD138-negative cells sorted from bone marrow. These receptors were obtained from a donor at least 40 years old with multiple myeloma.

In its sample, this clonotype was seen many times. V usage is TRBV10-3 and J usage is TRBJ2-5; TRBD1 agrees at 9 bases. Trimming cost V 6 bases and J 8 bases; bases outside gene matches: 7. CDR1 is ENHRY and CDR2 is SYGVKD in the germline V gene. CDR3 size: 13 residues. CDR3 bases: TGTGCCATCAGGTCGGGACAGGGAGGAACCCAGTACTTC. It translates to CAIRSGQGGTQYF.

There are many counts of this clonotype. The rearrangement uses TRBV20-1 and TRBJ2-3; TRBD2 matches 9 bases. Germline V lookup: CDR1 DFQATT, CDR2 SNEGSKA (reference sequence). The CDR3 runs to 15 residues. The junction had 7 bases not matched to a gene; V was cut back by 1 base and J by 5 bases. CDR3 protein: CSARGLAGKGDTQYF. CDR3 in DNA: TGCAGTGCTAGAGGGCTAGCGGGGAAAGGAGATACGCAGTATTTT.

This clonotype was counted at least ten times. The genes are TRBV6-6 and TRBJ2-6; tentatively, D is TRBD1 (6 bases). Between the trimmed V and J ends, which lost 2 bases and 3 bases, there was a span of 11 bases. The CDR3 spans 16 residues. Germline assignment: CDR1 MNHNY and CDR2 SVGAGI (reference sequence). CDR3 DNA: TGTGCCAGCAGTTACCCCAGGGGTGGTGGGGCCAACGTCCTGACTTTC. This sequence encodes CASSYPRGGGANVLTF.

This clonotype came up many times. The chain recombines TRBV5-4 with TRBJ2-1, with TRBD2 matching over 8 bases. Germline values: CDR1 SGHNT, CDR2 YYREEE (reference sequence). V lost 0 bases and J lost 0; bases outside the gene matches: 14. The CDR3 sequence is 20 residues long. The CDR3 DNA is TGTGCCAGCAGCTTGGAAAGGCGGGGGGATACCCCTCGCTCCTACAATGAGCAGTTCTTC. This translates into CASSLERRGDTPRSYNEQFF.

This clonotype was recorded at least ten times. The rearrangement uses TRBV25-1 and TRBJ2-5; TRBD2 matches at 12 bases. Germline V gene data show CDR1 as MGHDK and CDR2 as SYGVNS. After removal of 4 bases from V and 4 bases from J, the junction contained 19 bases not matched to a gene. This CDR3 region has 20 residues. CDR3: CASSVRRRLAGEVFGETQYF. The DNA for the CDR3 is TGTGCCAGCAGTGTCCGCAGGAGACTAGCGGGAGAAGTGTTCGGAGAGACCCAGTACTTC.

As for this clonotype: A read error may produce the germline difference seen at one junction end. In DNA, the CDR3 is TGCGCCTGCAGCCTACAACCGGGACAAAGACAAGAGACCCTGTACTTC. It translates to CACSLQPGQRQETLYF. V gene TRBV5-1 combines with J gene TRBJ2-5, with D perhaps matching TRBD1 (6 bases). This CDR3 comprises 16 residues. From germline, CDR1 is SGHRS and CDR2 YFSETQ. Combining the CDR3 with reference TRBV5-1 and TRBJ2-5 gives the whole variable domain KAGVTQTPRYLIKTRGQQVTLSCSPISGHRSVSWYQQTPGQGLQFLFEYFSETQRNKGNFPGRFSGRQFSNSRSEMNVSTLELGDSALYLCACSLQPGQRQETLYFGPGTRLLVL.

This clonotype occurred many times. The rearrangement links TRBV14 to TRBJ2-7; D ambiguous. Germline loops: CDR1 SGHDN, CDR2 FVKESK. There are 13 residues in the CDR3. V dropped 0 bases and J dropped 3 bases, with 6 bases sitting between them. The CDR3 spells CASSQDESYEQYF. CDR3 DNA sequence: TGTGCCAGCAGCCAAGATGAGAGCTACGAGCAGTACTTC. Looking up the rest from reference TRBV14 and TRBJ2-7 gives the full variable domain: EAGVTQFPSHSVIEKGQTVTLRCDPISGHDNLYWYRRVMGKEIKFLLHFVKESKQDESGMPNNRFLAERTGGTYSTLKVQPAELEDSGVYFCASSQDESYEQYFGPGTRLTVT.

This clonotype appeared many times. This sequence joins TRBV11-2 and TRBJ1-1, with a tentative D call TRBD1 (5 bases). This CDR3 has 14 amino acids. V lost 4 bases, J lost 1 base, and 10 bases lay in between. CDR1 is SGHAT and CDR2 is FQNNGV in the germline V gene. The CDR3 DNA sequence: TGTGCCAGCAGCTCCCCAACAGGGAACACTGAAGCTTTCTTT. Translating gives CASSSPTGNTEAFF.